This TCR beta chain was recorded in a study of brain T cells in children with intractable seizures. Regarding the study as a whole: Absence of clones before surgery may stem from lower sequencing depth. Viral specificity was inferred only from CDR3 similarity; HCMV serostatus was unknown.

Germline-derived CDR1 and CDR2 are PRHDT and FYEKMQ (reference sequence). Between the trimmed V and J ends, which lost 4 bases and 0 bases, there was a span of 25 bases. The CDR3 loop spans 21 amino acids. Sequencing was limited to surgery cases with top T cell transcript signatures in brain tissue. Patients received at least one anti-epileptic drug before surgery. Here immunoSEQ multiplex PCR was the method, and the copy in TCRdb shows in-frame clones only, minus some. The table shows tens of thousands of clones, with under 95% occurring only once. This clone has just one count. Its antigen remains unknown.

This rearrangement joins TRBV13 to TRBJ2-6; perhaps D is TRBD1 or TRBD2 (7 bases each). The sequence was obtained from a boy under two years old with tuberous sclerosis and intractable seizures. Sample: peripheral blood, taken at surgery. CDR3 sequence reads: CASSSNRGTVKRGSGANVLTF. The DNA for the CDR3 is TGTGCCAGCAGCTCCAATAGAGGGACAGTAAAGCGGGGCTCTGGGGCCAACGTCCTGACTTTC.